The next 27 T cell receptor beta chains were all read from a single sample in a study of lymphopenia after photon versus proton radiotherapy (dated by TCRdb to 2018 to 2020). Libraries were built with the immunoSEQ multiplex PCR assay. TCRdb obtained this table from immuneACCESS and retained in-frame rearrangements with V and J assigned. These tables miss some clones; where compared with another copy, unresolved V genes account for less than half of the shortfall, and the remainder is unexplained. For this sample there are under 75,000 clones; around 93% appear just once. Clones ranked in the top ten supply about 2.2% of the sample. The material was peripheral blood, obtained from a patient treated with photon-based radiotherapy. These receptors originate from a woman aged 40 to 50 with cholangiocarcinoma.

The V and J genes are TRBV19 and TRBJ1-5; perhaps TRBD1 as D (6 bases). Germline-derived CDR1 and CDR2 are LNHDA and SQIVND (reference sequence). CDR3 length: 14 residues. Trimming took off 5 bases at V and 7 bases at J, with 15 bases between the two ends. Written as DNA, the CDR3 is TGTGCCAGTAGTGAGGCAGGGGAGCGACAGCCCCAGCATTTT. Encoded protein: CASSEAGERQPQHF.

V and J are TRBV5-4 and TRBJ2-6; 9 bases fit TRBD1. V was pared by 0 bases and J by 1 base, with 8 bases of the junction left unmatched. Germline CDR1 SGHNT, CDR2 YYREEE (reference sequence). This CDR3 contains 19 residues. The CDR3 coding sequence is TGTGCCAGCAGCTTGGGATACGCCGGGACAGGGTCTGGGGCCAACGTCCTGACTTTC. It specifies CASSLGYAGTGSGANVLTF.

This chain uses TRBV5-4 with TRBJ2-5; D remains unclear. The V gene's germline CDR1 is SGHNT and CDR2 YYREEE (reference sequence). The germline V and J ends were trimmed by 3 bases and 4 bases, with 4 bases remaining between them. This CDR3 contains 11 residues. CDR3 protein: CASSWAETQYF. The CDR3 coding sequence is TGTGCCAGCAGCTGGGCAGAGACCCAGTACTTC.

The V call is TRBV7-9, the J call TRBJ2-1; 10 bases align to TRBD2. Trimming removed 5 bases from V and 0 bases from J; junction bases left unmatched: 13. Germline V gene lookup returns CDR1 SEHNR and CDR2 FQNEAQ (reference sequence). The CDR3 has 19 residues. Here the CDR3 reads CASSLTGTSVYGSYNEQFF. CDR3 sequence (DNA): TGTGCCAGCAGCCTCACCGGGACTAGCGTGTACGGCTCCTACAATGAGCAGTTCTTC.

The J gene is TRBJ2-3, the V gene TRBV6-5; D not resolved. Germline assignment: CDR1 MNHEY and CDR2 SVGAGI. This CDR3 is built from 12 residues. The germline V and J ends were trimmed by 5 bases and 0 bases, with 3 bases remaining between them. DNA of the CDR3: TGTGCCAGCAGTAAAAGCACAGATACGCAGTATTTT. Its translation is CASSKSTDTQYF.

The rearrangement links TRBV19 to TRBJ1-1; 8 nucleotides line up with TRBD1. The V and J ends lost 7 bases and 1 base, in that order; junction bases with no gene match: 8. The CDR3 contains 15 residues. Germline CDR1 LNHDA, CDR2 SQIVND (reference sequence). The CDR3 nucleotides read TGTGCCAGTACCCCTGCAGGGGGCAGGAACACTGAAGCTTTCTTT. Translation gives CASTPAGGRNTEAFF.

The rearrangement uses TRBV28 and TRBJ1-1; a possible D gene is TRBD1 (5 bases). Germline CDR1 reads MDHEN; CDR2 reads SYDVKM. V was pared by 5 bases and J by 5 bases, with 15 bases between. This CDR3 spans 14 amino acids. The CDR3 loop is CASSPPWGRTEAFF. In DNA form, the CDR3 reads TGTGCCAGCAGTCCGCCATGGGGGAGAACTGAAGCTTTCTTT. Variable domain in full (rest from reference TRBV28 and TRBJ1-1): DVKVTQSSRYLVKRTGEKVFLECVQDMDHENMFWYRQDPGLGLRLIYFSYDVKMKEKGDIPEGYSVSREKKERFSLILESASTNQTSMYLCASSPPWGRTEAFFGQGTRLTVV.

The chain recombines TRBV6-5 with TRBJ2-5, with D tentatively TRBD1 or TRBD2 (5 bases each). V dropped 3 bases and J dropped 7 bases, with 18 bases sitting between them. The CDR3 length is 15 residues. Per the germline V gene, CDR1 is MNHEY and CDR2 is SVGAGI. CDR3 bases: TGTGCCAGCAGTTATGCTTCCGGGGCTAGTGGGACCCAGTACTTC. Translation gives CASSYASGASGTQYF.

The chain carries TRBV5-1 and TRBJ2-3; 10 nucleotides line up with TRBD2. CDR1 is SGHRS and CDR2 is YFSETQ in the germline V gene. CDR3 size: 17 residues. V gave up 0 bases and J gave up 2 bases; unmatched junction bases: 6. The chain's CDR3 is CASSLDGTSGVTDTQYF. CDR3 bases: TGCGCCAGCAGCTTGGACGGCACTAGCGGGGTCACAGATACGCAGTATTTT.

The chain links TRBV5-4 to TRBJ2-1; 8 bases fit TRBD2. Germline CDR1 reads SGHNT; CDR2 reads YYREEE (reference sequence). This CDR3 is 14 amino acids long. The V segment lost 3 bases and the J segment 11 bases; nucleotides outside the gene matches: 10. The chain's CDR3 is CASSSQAGVAKQFF. The CDR3 nucleotides are TGTGCCAGCAGCTCCCAAGCGGGAGTCGCTAAGCAGTTCTTC.

J is TRBJ1-1 and V is TRBV5-4; TRBD1 aligns across 7 bases. From germline, CDR1 is SGHNT and CDR2 YYREEE (reference sequence). The CDR3 contains 14 residues. The V and J ends lost 0 bases and 1 base, in that order; junction bases with no gene match: 0. DNA for the CDR3: TGTGCCAGCAGCTTGGGGACAGGGAACACTGAAGCTTTCTTT. This encodes CASSLGTGNTEAFF. Full variable domain (missing parts from reference TRBV5-4 and TRBJ1-1): ETGVTQSPTHLIKTRGQQVTLRCSSQSGHNTVSWYQQALGQGPQFIFQYYREEENGRGNFPPRFSGLQFPNYSSELNVNALELDDSALYLCASSLGTGNTEAFFGQGTRLTVV.

This chain joins TRBV11-2 and TRBJ1-1, with D possibly matching TRBD1 (5 bases). CDR3 size: 14 residues. V lost 5 bases, J lost 11 bases, and 21 bases lay in between. CDR1 is SGHAT, CDR2 FQNNGV, per germline. For the CDR3, the DNA is TGTGCCAGCAGCCCTGGGGGTATGGCTATAACTGCTTTCTTT. Translation: CASSPGGMAITAFF.

V usage is TRBV5-1 and J usage is TRBJ2-5; D is unclear. The CDR3 spans 12 residues. V dropped 0 bases and J dropped 5 bases, with 5 bases sitting between them. Germline CDR1 SGHRS, CDR2 YFSETQ. The CDR3 coding sequence is TGCGCCAGCAGCTTGGCCAGGGAGACCCAGTACTTC. The encoded protein is CASSLARETQYF.

In this sample, this clone turned up once. The rearrangement links TRBV5-1 to TRBJ2-5; TRBD1 matches at 7 bases. The CDR3 extends over 14 amino acids. Germline V gene lookup returns CDR1 SGHRS and CDR2 YFSETQ. V dropped 9 bases and J dropped 5; count of bases not matched to a gene: 13. The DNA for the CDR3 is TGCGCCACCGGGGACAGTTTAGGGGCGGAGACCCAGTACTTC. This codes for CATGDSLGAETQYF. The full variable domain, its missing parts supplied by reference TRBV5-1 and TRBJ2-5, is KAGVTQTPRYLIKTRGQQVTLSCSPISGHRSVSWYQQTPGQGLQFLFEYFSETQRNKGNFPGRFSGRQFSNSRSEMNVSTLELGDSALYLCATGDSLGAETQYFGPGTRLLVL.

This chain uses TRBV10-3 with TRBJ1-1; a possible D gene is TRBD1 (5 bases). Between the trimmed V and J ends, which lost 6 bases and 1 base, there was a span of 9 bases. The CDR3 is 13 residues long. Germline V gene data show CDR1 as ENHRY and CDR2 as SYGVKD. This CDR3 reads CAIRAGRNTEAFF. The DNA for the CDR3 is TGTGCCATCAGAGCAGGGAGGAACACTGAAGCTTTCTTT.

This clone was counted once. The V gene is TRBV11-2, the J gene TRBJ2-7; D not certain. Trimming removed 9 bases from V and 0 bases from J, with 12 bases in between. Germline V gene data show CDR1 as SGHAT and CDR2 as FQNNGV. The length of the CDR3 is 13 residues. DNA of the CDR3: TGTGCCAGTGGGTTTGACATCTCCTACGAGCAGTACTTC. Protein: CASGFDISYEQYF.

The chain is built from TRBV9 and TRBJ2-7; maybe TRBD2 (5 bases). This CDR3 contains 13 residues. The germline gives CDR1 SGDLS, CDR2 YYNGEE. V shed 0 bases and J shed 7 bases, with 11 bases lying between them. Written as DNA, the CDR3 is TGTGCCAGCAGCGTAGGAGCGGCACGTGAGCAGTACTTC. Amino acids: CASSVGAAREQYF.

V is TRBV13 and J is TRBJ2-7; D is possibly TRBD1 or TRBD2 (5 bases each). Germline-derived CDR1 and CDR2 are PRHDT and FYEKMQ (reference sequence). The length of the CDR3 is 15 residues. Trimming removed 5 bases at V and 2 bases at J, with 16 bases between. The CDR3 sequence is CASSPTGTLPYEQYF. CDR3 coding DNA: TGTGCCAGCAGCCCTACCGGGACCCTACCCTACGAGCAGTACTTC.

The rearrangement uses TRBV27 and TRBJ2-7, with TRBD1 matching over 10 bases. CDR1 is MNHEY, CDR2 SMNVEV, per germline (reference sequence). The CDR3 has 14 residues. Trimming cost V 8 bases and J 2 bases; bases outside gene matches: 6. The DNA for the CDR3 is TGTGCCAGCGGGTGGACAGGGGGTACCTACGAGCAGTACTTC. Translation gives CASGWTGGTYEQYF.

The J gene is TRBJ2-7, the V gene TRBV7-2; a possible D gene is TRBD2 (7 bases). V lost 7 bases and J 5 bases, leaving 21 bases between the germline ends. Germline V gene lookup returns CDR1 SGHTA and CDR2 FQGNSA. This CDR3 has 15 amino acids. Here the CDR3 reads CASTRGGAGEDEQYF. In DNA, the CDR3 is TGTGCCAGCACCCGAGGGGGGGCAGGTGAGGACGAGCAGTACTTC.

The V gene is TRBV27, the J gene TRBJ2-1; 8 bases line up with TRBD2. CDR1 is MNHEY, CDR2 SMNVEV, per germline (reference sequence). This CDR3 comprises 19 residues. V gave up 5 bases and J gave up 1 base; unmatched junction bases: 16. In DNA, the CDR3 is TGTGCCAGCAGTCCTCGTAGTAGCGGGGCCTCCCCTTCCTACAATGAGCAGTTCTTC. This codes for CASSPRSSGASPSYNEQFF.

The V and J genes are TRBV2 and TRBJ2-7, with D unclear. The V and J ends lost 11 bases and 2 bases respectively, with 16 bases between them. The V gene's germline CDR1 is SNHLY and CDR2 FYNNEI. There are 13 residues in the CDR3. CDR3 nucleotides: TGTGCCTCCTTGACGGGCTTCCCCTACGAGCAGTACTTC. Translated: CASLTGFPYEQYF.

The CDR3 loop is CASSLGSNEQYF. Written as DNA, the CDR3 is TGTGCCAGCAGCTTAGGGAGTAACGAGCAGTACTTC. The chain uses TRBV7-9 and TRBJ2-7; D is unresolved. In germline, CDR1 is SEHNR, CDR2 FQNEAQ (reference sequence). This CDR3 comprises 12 residues. The V gene lost 1 base and the J gene lost 5 bases, with 6 bases spanning the gap.

This chain links TRBV28 with TRBJ2-7, with a weak D call TRBD2 (5 bases). The CDR3 is made up of 15 amino acids. Germline loops: CDR1 MDHEN, CDR2 SYDVKM. Between the trimmed V and J ends, which lost 3 bases and 0 bases, there was a span of 12 bases. The CDR3 DNA follows: TGTGCCAGCAGTTTCGGTGTGGGGAGCTCCTACGAGCAGTACTTC. Its protein product is CASSFGVGSSYEQYF.

The J gene is TRBJ1-1, the V gene TRBV4-3; D call uncertain. V was trimmed by 1 base and J by 2 bases, leaving 11 bases between them. Germline assignment: CDR1 LGHNA and CDR2 YSLEER. The CDR3 covers 15 residues. The CDR3 coding sequence is TGCGCCAGCAGCCAAGGACACCTTTTAAACACTGAAGCTTTCTTT. It specifies CASSQGHLLNTEAFF.

The chain employs TRBV11-2 and TRBJ2-7, with D unresolved. From germline, CDR1 is SGHAT and CDR2 FQNNGV. V lost 5 bases to trimming and J lost 3 bases, with 11 bases between them. This CDR3 has 13 residues. DNA of the CDR3: TGTGCCAGCAGCCTCTGGGCCAACTACGAGCAGTACTTC. Translated: CASSLWANYEQYF. Complete variable domain (other parts from reference TRBV11-2 and TRBJ2-7): EAGVAQSPRYKIIEKRQSVAFWCNPISGHATLYWYQQILGQGPKLLIQFQNNGVVDDSQLPKDRFSAERLKGVDSTLKIQPAKLEDSAVYLCASSLWANYEQYFGPGTRLTVT.

The V and J genes are TRBV30 and TRBJ1-2, with no clear D. The CDR3 runs 10 residues. V dropped 6 bases and J dropped 4 bases, with 6 bases sitting between them. Germline values: CDR1 GTSNPN, CDR2 SVGIG (reference sequence). CDR3 sequence (DNA): TGTGCCTGCCAAACCTATGGCTACACCTTC. This codes for CACQTYGYTF.